A single sample is the source of the 13 T cell receptor beta chains below, sequenced in a study of blood T cell repertoires in COVID-19. The assay was immunoSEQ multiplex PCR, and TCRdb's table has in-frame clones only and misses some. The sample holds 150,000 to 200,000 clones, around 80% seen once. The sequenced sample consisted of peripheral blood. These receptors all come from a human donor in a cohort sampled during active COVID-19.

The V call is TRBV15, the J call TRBJ2-7; the match to TRBD1 covers 9 bases. J was trimmed by 4 bases and V by 4 bases; bases with no gene match: 8. The germline V gene has CDR1 LNHNV and CDR2 YYDKDF (reference sequence). The CDR3 extends over 15 amino acids. The CDR3 DNA reads as TGTGCCACCAGCAAAAGCCCGACAGGGGGGTACGAGCAGTACTTC. Translating it yields CATSKSPTGGYEQYF.

The chain links TRBV11-2 to TRBJ2-7, with TRBD2 matching over 9 bases. V was clipped by 5 bases and J by 6 bases; unmatched bases: 8. The germline CDR1 and CDR2 sequences are SGHAT and FQNNGV. The length of the CDR3 is 14 residues. CDR3 in DNA: TGTGCCAGCAGCCCTATGCGGGGGGGCTTCGAGCAGTACTTC. It codes for CASSPMRGGFEQYF.

The CDR3 loop reads CASRSRGDNEQYF. The CDR3 DNA reads TGTGCCAGCAGAAGCAGGGGGGACAACGAGCAGTACTTC. The chain is built from TRBV25-1 and TRBJ2-7, with D possibly being TRBD1 (7 bases). V gave up 6 bases and J gave up 5 bases, with 14 bases separating them. Germline V gene data show CDR1 as MGHDK and CDR2 as SYGVNS. This CDR3 has 13 amino acids.

This clone was seen once. The CDR3 bases are TGTGCCAGCAGCTACATCTTAGCGAGGGGGCCCGGGGAGCTGTTTTTT. Protein: CASSYILARGPGELFF. The V gene is TRBV11-2, the J gene TRBJ2-2; 7 bases fit TRBD1. V lost 4 bases and J lost 6; bases outside the gene matches: 11. Per the germline V gene, CDR1 is SGHAT and CDR2 is FQNNGV. CDR3 length: 16 amino acids.

The chain recombines TRBV11-2 with TRBJ1-1; D is perhaps TRBD1 (6 bases). Trimming removed 2 bases from V and 3 bases from J, with 13 bases in between. Germline CDR1 SGHAT, CDR2 FQNNGV. This CDR3 contains 15 residues. The CDR3 reads CASSLRPGADTEAFF. The CDR3 bases are TGTGCCAGCAGCTTACGTCCAGGGGCGGACACTGAAGCTTTCTTT.

The chain recombines TRBV6-5 with TRBJ1-4; D is perhaps TRBD1 (6 bases). V was clipped by 8 bases and J by 8 bases, with 18 bases between them. This CDR3 comprises 14 residues. Per germline, CDR1 MNHEY and CDR2 SVGAGI. The CDR3 here is CASGGGAGNEKLFF. DNA for the CDR3: TGTGCCAGCGGCGGGGGCGCGGGAAACGAAAAACTGTTTTTT.

The chain recombines TRBV7-8 with TRBJ2-2, with 9 positions matching TRBD2. The CDR3 is made up of 16 amino acids. The V gene end was trimmed by 1 base and the J gene end by 1 base; junction bases not matched to a gene: 1. CDR1 is SGHVS, CDR2 FQNEAQ, per germline. DNA for the CDR3: TGTGCCAGCAGCTTAGGACTAGCGGTGAACACCGGGGAGCTGTTTTTT. Amino acid sequence: CASSLGLAVNTGELFF.

J is TRBJ2-7 and V is TRBV6-5; 7 bases are a match to TRBD1. J gave up 2 bases and V 5 bases, and 9 bases lay outside the gene matches. The CDR3 is 15 residues long. Germline V CDR1 and CDR2: MNHEY, SVGAGI. CDR3 DNA sequence: TGTGCCAGCAGTATAAACAGGGGCAGCCCCTACGAGCAGTACTTC. Translated: CASSINRGSPYEQYF.

The chain is built from TRBV5-1 and TRBJ2-7, with 13 bases identical to TRBD2. In germline, CDR1 is SGHRS, CDR2 YFSETQ. The V gene end was trimmed by 6 bases and the J gene end by 1 base; junction bases not matched to a gene: 13. The CDR3 is made up of 18 amino acids. The CDR3 loop reads CASTLGLAGDTISYEQYF. The CDR3 region has the DNA TGCGCCAGCACCCTAGGACTAGCGGGGGACACCATATCCTACGAGCAGTACTTC.

The V and J genes are TRBV6-5 and TRBJ1-2, with a possible D match to TRBD1 (5 bases). Trimming removed 7 bases at V and 8 bases at J, with 20 bases between. This CDR3 has 14 residues. In germline, CDR1 is MNHEY, CDR2 SVGAGI. CDR3 loop: CASTASRGGAGYTF. CDR3 DNA: TGTGCCAGCACCGCCTCCCGGGGGGGTGCGGGCTACACCTTC.

The chain employs TRBV5-6 and TRBJ2-1; D is uncertain. The CDR3 consists of 12 residues. The V end lost 4 bases, the J end lost 5 bases, and 7 bases lay between the germline ends. Germline-derived CDR1 and CDR2 are SGHDT and YYEEEE. The CDR3: CASSHMDNEQFF. CDR3 bases: TGTGCCAGCAGCCACATGGACAATGAGCAGTTCTTC.

The V and J genes are TRBV10-1 and TRBJ1-1; the match to TRBD1 covers 9 bases. V shed 7 bases and J 5 bases; nucleotides not matched to a gene: 5. Germline loops: CDR1 WNHNN, CDR2 SYGVQD (reference sequence). CDR3 length: 13 amino acids. The CDR3: CASTRDRDTEAFF. The CDR3, as DNA: TGCGCCAGCACTAGGGACAGGGATACTGAAGCTTTCTTT.

The chain is built from TRBV3-1 (or the pseudogene TRBV3-2) and TRBJ2-7; 14 bases map to TRBD2. V lost 4 bases and J lost 2; bases outside the gene matches: 10. The germline V gene encodes CDR1 LGHDT and CDR2 YNNKEL (reference sequence). The CDR3 runs to 18 residues. The DNA of the CDR3 is TGTGCCAGCAGCCCGCTCGGGACTAGCGGGGGCCGAACCTACGAGCAGTACTTC. It is translated as CASSPLGTSGGRTYEQYF.